This entry lists 3 T cell receptor beta chains sequenced from one sample in a study of T cell responses to AZD1222 COVID-19 vaccine. This table comes from immunoSEQ multiplex PCR, and its TCRdb copy is limited to in-frame clones, with some not included. The sample shows some 150,000 clones, about nine tenths of them seen only once. The sample consisted of peripheral blood, taken on day 0 of MenACWY control vaccination. The receptors here all came from an adult in good health.

The genes are TRBV6-5 and TRBJ2-5, with 9 bases that match TRBD2. CDR3 length: 13 amino acids. From germline, CDR1 is MNHEY and CDR2 SVGAGI. V dropped 8 bases and J dropped 2; count of bases not matched to a gene: 3. The CDR3 reads CASQAGGQETQYF. CDR3 bases: TGTGCCAGCCAAGCGGGGGGTCAAGAGACCCAGTACTTC.

The genes are TRBV19 and TRBJ1-2; 10 nucleotides match TRBD1. This CDR3 has 14 residues. J was trimmed by 5 bases and V by 4 bases; bases with no gene match: 4. Germline V CDR1 and CDR2: LNHDA, SQIVND (reference sequence). Here the CDR3 reads CASSNPDRGYGYTF. The CDR3, as DNA: TGTGCCAGTAGTAATCCGGACAGGGGGTATGGCTACACCTTC.

The V and J genes are TRBV7-2 and TRBJ1-5; 7 bases are shared with TRBD1. Trimming removed 1 base from V and 5 bases from J; junction bases left unmatched: 2. The CDR3 is 14 amino acids. Per germline, CDR1 SGHTA and CDR2 FQGNSA. CDR3 residues: CASSLVTGDQPQHF. As DNA, the CDR3 is TGTGCCAGCAGCTTAGTAACAGGGGATCAGCCCCAGCATTTT.